This TCR beta chain was recovered during a study of blood T cell repertoires in COVID-19. Looking at the study overall: Nucleic acid was either cDNA or gDNA, and it came from T cells, B-cell-depleted T cells, or PBMCs.

Per the original methods: Amplification from reference gene primers served as the basis for estimated nucleated cell counts. Produced via immunoSEQ multiplex PCR; TCRdb's table is partial and in-frame only. The DNA was the basis for D and trimming; V, J and clone size are from that table. The sample records roughly 200,000 clones, around 88% being singletons. The germline CDR1 and CDR2 sequences are MNHEY and SVGEGT. This CDR3 spans 15 amino acids. V lost 5 bases to trimming and J lost 2 bases, with 14 bases between them. Material for sequencing was peripheral blood. V gene TRBV6-2 or TRBV6-3 combines with J gene TRBJ2-3; maybe TRBD1 (6 bases). This receptor was taken from a woman aged 30 to 39 with acute or convalescent COVID-19. CDR3 nucleotides: TGTGCCAGCAGTACCCGGGACATCCCCACAGATACGCAGTATTTT. It translates to CASSTRDIPTDTQYF.